The T cell receptor (beta chain) described here comes from a study of blood T cell repertoires in COVID-19 (dated by TCRdb to 2020 to 2022). Concerning the study at large: Samples covering the acute and convalescent phases of COVID-19 were provided by collaborators in the United States, Italy and Spain. The material from the prospective study consisted of cDNA or gDNA derived from T cells, B-cell-depleted T cells, or PBMCs. Deeply sampled blood TCRbeta repertoires from subjects exposed to, actively infected with, or recovered from COVID-19 were included in the dataset. The repertoires were released in a freely available public database meant as a resource for research on the immune response to SARS-CoV-2. Samples were obtained from the ongoing ImmuneRACE study (first 160 participants) and from about 1,300 subjects provided by 6 global collaborators. A de-identified subject ID, COVID-19 status, age in years and sex were almost always included in the sample metadata. Where available, HLA class I and class II types were obtained from metadata supplied by the sample provider rather than from assay-based typing. On the study overall, not on this receptor specifically: The amount of clinical and demographic metadata varied by source and participant and was provided uncurated.

This clone was found once. Its antigen target is currently unknown. No much larger clonotype is one base removed from it; base qualities were not supplied. V is shortened by 4 bases, J by 4 bases, and the region joining them spans 18 bases. From its cysteine to its phenylalanine, the CDR3 spans 16 amino acids. Only CDR3 DNA remains: 48 bases, in frame from the first base. CDR1 and CDR2 were assigned from the germline V gene as MDHEN and SYDVKM. The immunoSEQ Assay, a bias-controlled multiplex PCR, was used to amplify TCRbeta CDR3 regions from genomic DNA. In the authors' own workflow: The number of nucleated cells in each sample was estimated by amplification of reference gene primers within the assay. To quantify the absolute abundance of each unique TCRbeta CDR3 rearrangement, sequence reads were collapsed and filtered. For each sample, productive Simpson clonality was calculated as the square root of Simpson's diversity index over productive rearrangements. Sourced from immuneACCESS, this table was stored by TCRdb with only in-frame sequences that have V and J called. A share of the clones is absent; for the studies checked, an unresolved V gene accounts for under half, and the remainder has no known explanation. From that table come the V and J calls and clone size; the DNA was used to work out D and trimming. Here the sample has approximately 290,000 clones; approximately 83% occur a single time. The top ten hold roughly 4% of the sample.

Enrolling through a virtual design, the prospective study's participants ranged in age from roughly 18 to 95 years and lived across more than 20 United States geographic areas. To assign participants to cohorts, the prospective study relied on clinical history that participants themselves reported in a screening survey and a study questionnaire. Recovered participants in ImmuneRACE Cohort 3 were defined as having two consecutive negative NP/OP PCR tests, clearance from a healthcare professional, or resolution of symptoms. In the prospective study, whole blood, serum and a nasopharyngeal or oropharyngeal swab were collected from each participant by mobile phlebotomists. Participants in the prospective study had the option to provide additional blood draws and questionnaires over a roughly two-month period. Before DNA extraction, blood samples from the prospective study were shipped at room temperature or frozen.

The V gene is TRBV28 and the J gene is TRBJ2-3; the D gene identity is not certain. Sequenced material: PBMCs or T cells enriched from blood (not recorded which). The clonotype originates from a woman under 40 who had recovered from COVID-19. The CDR3 is CASSWAVSKGADTQYF. The nucleotides are TGTGCCAGCAGTTGGGCAGTGAGCAAAGGTGCAGATACGCAGTATTTT. Where the CDR3 stops, the reference TRBV28 and TRBJ2-3 genes take over; the full variable domain is DVKVTQSSRYLVKRTGEKVFLECVQDMDHENMFWYRQDPGLGLRLIYFSYDVKMKEKGDIPEGYSVSREKKERFSLILESASTNQTSMYLCASSWAVSKGADTQYFGPGTRLTVL.